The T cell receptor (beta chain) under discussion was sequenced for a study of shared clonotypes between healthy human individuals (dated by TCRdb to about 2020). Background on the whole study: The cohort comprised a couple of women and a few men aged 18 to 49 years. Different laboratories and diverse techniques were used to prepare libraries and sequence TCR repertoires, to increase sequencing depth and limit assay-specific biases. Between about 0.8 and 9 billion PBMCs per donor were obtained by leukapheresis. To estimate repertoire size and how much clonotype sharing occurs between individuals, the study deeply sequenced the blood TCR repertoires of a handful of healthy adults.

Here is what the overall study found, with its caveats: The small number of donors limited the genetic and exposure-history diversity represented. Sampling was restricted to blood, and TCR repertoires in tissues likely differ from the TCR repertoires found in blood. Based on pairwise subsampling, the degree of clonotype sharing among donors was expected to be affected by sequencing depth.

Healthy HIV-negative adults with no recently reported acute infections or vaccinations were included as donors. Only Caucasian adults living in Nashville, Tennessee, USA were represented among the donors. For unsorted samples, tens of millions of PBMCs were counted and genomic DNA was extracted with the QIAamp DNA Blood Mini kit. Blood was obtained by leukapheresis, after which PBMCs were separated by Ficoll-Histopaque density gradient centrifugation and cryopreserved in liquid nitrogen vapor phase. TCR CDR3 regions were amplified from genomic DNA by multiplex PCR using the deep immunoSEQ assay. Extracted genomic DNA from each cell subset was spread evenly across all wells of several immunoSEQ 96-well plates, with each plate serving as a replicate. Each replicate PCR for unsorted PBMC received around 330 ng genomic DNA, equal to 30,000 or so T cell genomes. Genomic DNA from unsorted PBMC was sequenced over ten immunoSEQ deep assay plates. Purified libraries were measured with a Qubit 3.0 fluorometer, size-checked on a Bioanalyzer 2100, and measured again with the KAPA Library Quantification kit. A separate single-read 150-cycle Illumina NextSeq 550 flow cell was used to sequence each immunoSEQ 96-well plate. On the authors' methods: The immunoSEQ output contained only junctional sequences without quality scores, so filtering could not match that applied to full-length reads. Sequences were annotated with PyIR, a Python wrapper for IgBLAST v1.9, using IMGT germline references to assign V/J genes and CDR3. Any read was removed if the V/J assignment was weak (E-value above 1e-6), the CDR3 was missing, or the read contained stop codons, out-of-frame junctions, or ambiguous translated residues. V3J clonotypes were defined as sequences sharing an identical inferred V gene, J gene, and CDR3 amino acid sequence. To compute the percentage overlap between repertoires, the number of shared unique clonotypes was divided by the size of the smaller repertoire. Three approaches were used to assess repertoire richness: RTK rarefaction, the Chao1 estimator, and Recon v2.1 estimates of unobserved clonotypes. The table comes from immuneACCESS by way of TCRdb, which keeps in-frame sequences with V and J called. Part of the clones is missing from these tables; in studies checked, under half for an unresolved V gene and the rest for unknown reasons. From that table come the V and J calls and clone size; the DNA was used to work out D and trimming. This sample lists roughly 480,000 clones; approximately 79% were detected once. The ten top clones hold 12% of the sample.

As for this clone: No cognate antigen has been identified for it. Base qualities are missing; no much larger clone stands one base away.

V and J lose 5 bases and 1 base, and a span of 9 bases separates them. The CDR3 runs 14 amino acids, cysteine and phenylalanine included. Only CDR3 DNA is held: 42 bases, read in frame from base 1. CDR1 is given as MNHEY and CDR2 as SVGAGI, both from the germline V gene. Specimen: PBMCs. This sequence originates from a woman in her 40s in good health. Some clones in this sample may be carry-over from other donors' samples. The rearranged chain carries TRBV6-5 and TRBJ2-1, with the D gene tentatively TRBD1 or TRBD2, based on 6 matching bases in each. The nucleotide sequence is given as TGTGCCAGCAGTGAGGGGGGATCCTACAATGAGCAGTTCTTC. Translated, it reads CASSEGGSYNEQFF.